Listed below are T cell receptor beta chains from one sample, sequenced in a study of Ad26.COV2.S vaccination and SARS-CoV-2 variants. Profiling relied on immunoSEQ multiplex PCR, and the TCRdb table lists in-frame clones only, not all of them. The data contain more than 300,000 clones, roughly 86% of them singletons. This sample comprised peripheral blood, obtained in a trial of Ad26.COV2.S vaccine versus placebo. The receptors shown here come from a person aged 18-65 years who received the Ad26.COV2.S COVID-19 vaccine or a placebo. Both conserved end residues are part of each CDR3.

TRBJ2-1	TRBV25-1	CASSPGPLSYNEQFF
TRBJ2-3	TRBV24-1	CATSDPSAGGRDTQYF
TRBJ1-2	TRBV5-4	CASSPKAAGGYTF
TRBJ2-2	TRBV5-1	CASSSTLGRDTGELFF
TRBJ1-2	TRBV5-6	CASSFLSGYVDYTF
TRBJ2-2	TRBV27	CATTRNRGHNGELFF
TRBJ2-5	TRBV5-1	CASSNRDRGQETQYF
TRBJ1-5	TRBV6-6	CASSADLVNQPQHF
TRBJ1-2	TRBV6-6	CASSRSTGAYGYTF
TRBJ1-2	TRBV14	CASSRDIRSYTF
TRBJ1-1	TRBV14	CASSRHLMNTEAFF
TRBJ2-7	TRBV29-1	CSSRGGAGYEQYF
TRBJ1-2	TRBV13	CASSSRLEGGVGYTF
TRBJ2-7	TRBV7-9	CASSSAWGVGEQYF
TRBJ1-1	TRBV27	CASSSGTGTGSTEAFF
TRBJ1-2	TRBV19	CASSFPVRTFYGYTF
TRBJ1-6	TRBV9	CASSVDPQGDSPLHF
TRBJ1-4	TRBV5-4	CASSLRGVGSEKLFF
TRBJ2-1	TRBV2	CASSEDVGGVGNEQFF
TRBJ2-3	TRBV6-1	CASSDRGRISPDTQYF
TRBJ2-1	TRBV10-3	CAISLRAGGINEQFF
TRBJ2-1	TRBV2	CASGGPSYNEQFF
TRBJ1-1	TRBV6-5	CASTDPAGRAFF
TRBJ2-6	TRBV27	CASSFRTAAGANVLTF
TRBJ2-7	TRBV27	CASSPIQSRDWQARGYEQYF
TRBJ1-1	TRBV5-1	CASSLKVGGLRDTEAFF
TRBJ1-5	TRBV7-2	CASRVGTDNQPQHF
TRBJ1-2	TRBV9	CASSTGQYGYTF
TRBJ2-6	TRBV5-6	CASGRGANVLTF
TRBJ2-5	TRBV3-1/TRBV3-2	CASSPVVAGEETQYF
TRBJ2-2	TRBV5-1	CASSTIVGGTGELFF
TRBJ2-7	TRBV5-1	CATKQTGGSYEQYF
TRBJ1-4	TRBV27	CASNRAGGPNEKLFF
TRBJ2-1	TRBV6-6	CASSGLAASSYNEQFF
TRBJ2-7	TRBV30	CAWTWSRRSSYEQYF
TRBJ1-1	TRBV19	CASSTGGGNTEAFF
TRBJ2-2	TRBV15	CATSVSWDGELFF
TRBJ1-6	TRBV5-1	CASSTGTGVGSPLHF
TRBJ1-1	TRBV18	CASSRQGEVLNTEAFF